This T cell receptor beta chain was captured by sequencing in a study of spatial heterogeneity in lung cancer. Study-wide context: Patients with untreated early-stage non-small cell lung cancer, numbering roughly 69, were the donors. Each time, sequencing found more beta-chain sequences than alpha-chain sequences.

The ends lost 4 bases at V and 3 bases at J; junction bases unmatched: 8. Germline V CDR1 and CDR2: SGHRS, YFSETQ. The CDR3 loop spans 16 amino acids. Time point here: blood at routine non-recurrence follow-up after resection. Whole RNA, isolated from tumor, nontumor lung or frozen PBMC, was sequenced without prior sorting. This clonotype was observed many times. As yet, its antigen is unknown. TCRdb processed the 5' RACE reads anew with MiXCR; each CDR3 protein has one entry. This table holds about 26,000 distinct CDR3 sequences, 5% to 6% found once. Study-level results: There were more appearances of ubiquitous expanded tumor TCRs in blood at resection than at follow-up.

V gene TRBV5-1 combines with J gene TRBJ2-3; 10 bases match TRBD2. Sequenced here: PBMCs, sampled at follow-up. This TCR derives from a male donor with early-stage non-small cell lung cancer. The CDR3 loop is CASSPPTSGLTDTQYF. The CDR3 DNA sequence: TGCGCCAGCAGCCCACCGACTAGCGGGCTGACAGATACGCAGTATTTT.